A single sample is the source of the 11 T cell receptor beta chains below, sequenced in a study of blood T cell repertoires in COVID-19. The data were produced by immunoSEQ multiplex PCR, yet TCRdb's version contains in-frame clones alone and is incomplete. The sample has around 200,000 clones, over 75% seen once. The sequencing sample was made of peripheral blood. The receptor source for this set is a woman aged 45-59 years with acute or convalescent COVID-19.

The rearrangement joins TRBV10-3 to TRBJ2-3; no clear D gene. The CDR3 length is 12 residues. The V gene lost 2 bases and the J gene lost 4 bases, with 4 bases spanning the gap. Germline-derived CDR1 and CDR2 are ENHRY and SYGVKD. CDR3 amino acids: CAISETADTQYF. In nucleotides, the CDR3 is TGTGCCATCAGTGAGACGGCAGATACGCAGTATTTT.

This sequence joins TRBV5-1 and TRBJ2-1, with D unresolved. V was trimmed by 1 base and J by 0 bases, leaving 2 bases between them. The CDR3 spans 13 residues. Germline CDR1 SGHRS, CDR2 YFSETQ. This CDR3 reads CASSLYSYNEQFF. The DNA of the CDR3 is TGCGCCAGCAGCTTGTACTCCTACAATGAGCAGTTCTTC.

The chain uses TRBV7-8 and TRBJ1-3; D remains ambiguous. Per germline, CDR1 SGHVS and CDR2 FQNEAQ. The V end was cut by 4 bases, the J end by 0 bases, with 10 bases between. This CDR3 contains 15 residues. As DNA, the CDR3 is TGTGCCAGCAGCTGGGAGCGTAGCTCTGGAAACACCATATATTTT. It is translated as CASSWERSSGNTIYF.

The chain is built from TRBV6-6 and TRBJ1-4, with 7 bases identical to TRBD1. The CDR3 consists of 15 residues. CDR1 is MNHNY and CDR2 is SVGAGI in the germline V gene (reference sequence). V lost 2 bases to trimming and J lost 8 bases; unmatched junction nucleotides: 8. The CDR3 loop reads CASSYRGGAGEKLFF. In DNA form, the CDR3 reads TGTGCCAGCAGTTACCGAGGGGGCGCCGGGGAAAAACTGTTTTTT.

The gene calls are TRBV27 and TRBJ1-1; 7 nucleotides line up with TRBD1. This CDR3 spans 16 amino acids. Trimming removed 5 bases from V and 0 bases from J; junction bases left unmatched: 9. Germline-derived CDR1 and CDR2 are MNHEY and SMNVEV (reference sequence). CDR3 sequence reads: CASSPSTGPMNTEAFF. CDR3 bases: TGTGCCAGCAGTCCCTCGACAGGGCCCATGAACACTGAAGCTTTCTTT.

J is TRBJ1-5 and V is TRBV28, with D maybe TRBD1 (6 bases). The V end lost 2 bases, the J end lost 9 bases, and 11 bases lay between the germline ends. The CDR3 is made up of 13 amino acids. Germline values: CDR1 MDHEN, CDR2 SYDVKM. The CDR3 here is CASSLLRTAPQHF. Written as DNA, the CDR3 is TGTGCCAGCAGTTTACTGAGGACAGCGCCCCAGCATTTT. The complete variable domain, with remaining parts taken from reference TRBV28 and TRBJ1-5, reads DVKVTQSSRYLVKRTGEKVFLECVQDMDHENMFWYRQDPGLGLRLIYFSYDVKMKEKGDIPEGYSVSREKKERFSLILESASTNQTSMYLCASSLLRTAPQHFGDGTRLSIL.

The chain employs TRBV5-1 and TRBJ2-7, with D possibly being TRBD1 (5 bases). CDR1 and CDR2 from the germline V gene are SGHRS and YFSETQ. CDR3 length equals 13 residues. Trimming removed 4 bases from V and 3 bases from J, with 11 bases in between. The CDR3 bases are TGCGCCAGCAGCCCGGACAAGATCTACGAGCAGTACTTC. This sequence encodes CASSPDKIYEQYF.

The chain employs TRBV19 and TRBJ1-1, with D possibly being TRBD1 (5 bases). The germline V and J ends were trimmed by 5 bases and 1 base, with 11 bases remaining between them. The CDR3 has 14 residues. Germline-derived CDR1 and CDR2 are LNHDA and SQIVND (reference sequence). The CDR3 DNA sequence: TGTGCCAGTAGTGATCCAGGGCGGAACACTGAAGCTTTCTTT. It translates to CASSDPGRNTEAFF. Supplemented by reference TRBV19 and TRBJ1-1, the full variable domain reads DGGITQSPKYLFRKEGQNVTLSCEQNLNHDAMYWYRQDPGQGLRLIYYSQIVNDFQKGDIAEGYSVSREKKESFPLTVTSAQKNPTAFYLCASSDPGRNTEAFFGQGTRLTVV.

This chain connects TRBV6-2 or TRBV6-3 to TRBJ1-5; D may be TRBD1 (5 bases). The V gene lost 6 bases and the J gene lost 0 bases, with 21 bases spanning the gap. CDR1 and CDR2 (germline): MNHEY, SVGEGT. The CDR3 runs to 18 residues. For the CDR3, the DNA is TGTGCCAGCAGCTCCCCCTGGCAGGGAGGTTTTAGCAATCAGCCCCAGCATTTT. Its translation: CASSSPWQGGFSNQPQHF.

The V call is TRBV3-1 (or the pseudogene TRBV3-2), the J call TRBJ1-5, with D maybe TRBD1 (6 bases). Per the germline V gene, CDR1 is LGHDT and CDR2 is YNNKEL (reference sequence). The CDR3 length is 14 residues. The V and J ends lost 0 bases and 6 bases respectively, with 9 bases between them. The CDR3 sequence is CASSQESGAQPQHF. The DNA for the CDR3 is TGTGCCAGCAGCCAAGAATCAGGGGCTCAGCCCCAGCATTTT.

The V call is TRBV4-3, the J call TRBJ2-2; 7 bases agree with TRBD2. This CDR3 has 16 residues. Germline CDR1 reads LGHNA; CDR2 reads YSLEER. Trimming removed 4 bases from V and 0 bases from J; junction bases left unmatched: 5. The CDR3 is CASSPRAGANTGELFF. The DNA of the CDR3 is TGCGCCAGCAGCCCCCGGGCGGGGGCGAACACCGGGGAGCTGTTTTTT.